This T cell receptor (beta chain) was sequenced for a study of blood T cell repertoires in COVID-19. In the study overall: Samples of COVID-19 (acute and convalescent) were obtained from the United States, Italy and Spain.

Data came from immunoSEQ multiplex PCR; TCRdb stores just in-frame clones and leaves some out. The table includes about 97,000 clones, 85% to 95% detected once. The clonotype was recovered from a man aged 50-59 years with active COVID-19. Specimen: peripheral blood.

The CDR3 bases are TGTGCCAGCAGCTCCAATAGCGGGAGGTGGGTTGAGCAGTTCTTC. Translating gives CASSSNSGRWVEQFF. V is TRBV11-3 and J is TRBJ2-1, with 10 nucleotides matching TRBD2. The CDR3 extends over 15 amino acids. Germline V CDR1 and CDR2: SGHNT, YENEEA. V shed 4 bases, J shed 9 bases, and the junction held 9 bases outside the gene matches.